These 22 T cell receptor beta chains share one sample of origin, sequenced in a study of radiotherapy plus CTLA-4 blockade in lung cancer. Sequenced by immunoSEQ multiplex PCR; TCRdb stores in-frame clones only, minus some. The table lists 55,000 to 80,000 clones, 60% to 85% of them singletons. This specimen consisted of peripheral blood, obtained from a patient treated with radiotherapy plus ipilimumab. These receptor sequences come from a human donor with non-small cell lung cancer who had a complete response to radiotherapy plus ipilimumab.

The rearrangement links TRBV30 to TRBJ2-3; 13 nucleotides align to TRBD2. The CDR3 has 17 amino acids. Germline CDR1 and CDR2: GTSNPN and SVGIG (reference sequence). Trimming removed 7 bases from V and 1 base from J; junction bases left unmatched: 11. The CDR3 region is CASKLAGGHIGTDTQYF. Written as DNA, the CDR3 is TGTGCCTCGAAACTAGCGGGGGGGCATATTGGCACAGATACGCAGTATTTT. Drawing the rest from reference TRBV30 and TRBJ2-3, the complete variable domain is SQTIHQWPATLVQPVGSPLSLECTVEGTSNPNLYWYRQAAGRGLQLLFYSVGIGQISSEVPQNLSASRPQDRQFILSSKKLLLSDSGFYLCASKLAGGHIGTDTQYFGPGTRLTVL.

The sample holds one count of this clone. The chain joins TRBV19 to TRBJ2-7; 7 bases align to TRBD1. Germline V gene data show CDR1 as LNHDA and CDR2 as SQIVND (reference sequence). CDR3 length equals 12 residues. The CDR3 region has the DNA TGTGCGACAATAGACAGGGCGGATGAGCAGTACGTC. This sequence encodes CATIDRADEQYV.

This sequence joins TRBV16 and TRBJ2-7; D is perhaps TRBD1 (6 bases). CDR3 length: 14 amino acids. V was pared by 8 bases and J by 2 bases, with 16 bases between. The germline V gene has CDR1 KGHSY and CDR2 FQNENV. The CDR3 nucleotides are TGTGCCAGCGGCTCGGGTGGGGGCGCCTACGAGCAGTACGTC. Translated, it gives CASGSGGGAYEQYV.

The rearrangement links TRBV30 to TRBJ1-2, with TRBD1 matching 7 bases. After removal of 2 bases from V and 0 bases from J, the junction contained 12 bases not matched to a gene. The CDR3 is 17 amino acids. Looked up from germline, CDR1 is GTSNPN and CDR2 is SVGIG (reference sequence). CDR3 DNA sequence: TGTGCCTGGAGTCGTGACAGGGCGAGAAGCTCTAACTATGGCTACACCTTC. It encodes CAWSRDRARSSNYGYTF.

The genes are TRBV28 and TRBJ2-1; D may be TRBD1 or TRBD2 (6 bases each). Germline CDR1 reads MDHEN; CDR2 reads SYDVKM. V lost 3 bases and J 9 bases, leaving 12 bases between the germline ends. CDR3 length: 13 residues. The CDR3 reads CASSLVGGGEQFF. CDR3 sequence (DNA): TGTGCCAGCAGTTTGGTAGGGGGAGGTGAGCAGTTCTTC.

Only one count was recorded for this clone. One junction end does not reproduce the germline sequence, and a read error may be involved. The rearrangement joins TRBV30 to TRBJ1-2; TRBD1 might be the D (5 bases). Looked up from germline, CDR1 is GTSNPN and CDR2 is SVGIG (reference sequence). The CDR3 consists of 17 residues. CDR3 sequence (DNA): TGTGCCCGGAGTGTATTCAAGGAGGGGTCCTTAGTTTATGGCTACACCTTC. This codes for CARSVFKEGSLVYGYTF.

The rearrangement joins TRBV9 to TRBJ2-7; possible D gene TRBD1, 6 bases. The length of the CDR3 is 16 residues. Trimming left V 0 bases short and J 5 bases short, with 18 bases between. CDR1 SGDLS and CDR2 YYNGEE come from the germline V gene. CDR3 in DNA: TGTGCCAGCAGCGTAGAGCTCGGGACAATTCTCAACGAGCAGTACTTC. As protein: CASSVELGTILNEQYF.

The chain combines TRBV4-1 with TRBJ2-1; weak D call: TRBD2 (6 bases). This CDR3 contains 16 residues. V was trimmed by 3 bases and J by 3 bases, leaving 15 bases between them. Germline loops: CDR1 MGHRA, CDR2 YSYEKL. CDR3 protein: CASSHASGLFYNEQFF. CDR3 nucleotide sequence: TGCGCCAGCAGCCATGCATCGGGACTCTTCTACAATGAGCAGTTCTTC.

This clone was observed a few times. The rearrangement links TRBV7-2 to TRBJ2-1; possible D gene TRBD1, 7 bases. Per the germline V gene, CDR1 is SGHTA and CDR2 is FQGNSA. V lost 5 bases and J lost 2, with 13 bases in between. This CDR3 region has 15 residues. CDR3 loop: CASSLDREAYNEQFF. The CDR3 DNA is TGTGCCAGCAGCCTCGACAGGGAGGCCTACAATGAGCAGTTCTTC.

This clone was detected a few times. J is TRBJ1-1 and V is TRBV5-1; a possible D gene is TRBD1 (5 bases). Trimming pared 6 bases from V and 1 base from J, leaving 13 bases between. Per germline, CDR1 SGHRS and CDR2 YFSETQ. CDR3 length: 14 residues. CDR3 residues: CASTLMGGNTEAFF. CDR3 DNA sequence: TGCGCCAGCACCCTAATGGGGGGGAACACTGAAGCTTTCTTT.

In this sample, this clone turned up a few times. J is TRBJ2-1 and V is TRBV7-2, with 8 bases lining up with TRBD2. The trim removed 1 base at V and 2 bases at J, leaving 7 bases unmatched. Germline V lookup: CDR1 SGHTA, CDR2 FQGNSA. The CDR3 has 17 residues. The CDR3 is CASSLVGAGGTYNEQFF. The CDR3 DNA reads as TGTGCCAGCAGCTTAGTTGGGGCGGGAGGCACCTACAATGAGCAGTTCTTC.

V usage is TRBV6-5 and J usage is TRBJ2-7, with D possibly being TRBD1 (5 bases). The CDR3 is made up of 14 amino acids. Trimming removed 6 bases from V and 0 bases from J, with 12 bases in between. CDR1 and CDR2 (germline): MNHEY, SVGAGI. Here the CDR3 DNA reads TGTGCCAGCAGGCAGGGCGCTGACTCCTACGAGCAGTACTTC. The encoded protein is CASRQGADSYEQYF.

Of note for this clone: Other DNA sequences in this specimen translate into the identical CDR3. The chain links TRBV11-3 to TRBJ2-1; 7 nucleotides agree with TRBD2. This CDR3 contains 16 residues. J gave up 2 bases and V 3 bases, and 7 bases lay outside the gene matches. CDR1 is SGHNT and CDR2 is YENEEA in the germline V gene. The CDR3: CASSLESLAAYNEQFF. The CDR3 nucleotides are TGTGCCAGCAGCTTGGAGTCCCTAGCGGCCTACAATGAGCAGTTCTTC.

V usage is TRBV29-1 and J usage is TRBJ1-4; D is undetermined. There are 14 residues in the CDR3. Germline V CDR1 and CDR2: SQVTM, ANQGSEA. The ends were cut back, 7 bases at V and 3 bases at J, with 15 bases in the middle. The CDR3 sequence: CSAREGSANEKLFF. The DNA of the CDR3 is TGCAGCGCCCGGGAGGGCTCGGCTAATGAAAAACTGTTTTTT. Drawing the rest from reference TRBV29-1 and TRBJ1-4, the complete variable domain is SAVISQKPSRDICQRGTSLTIQCQVDSQVTMMFWYRQQPGQSLTLIATANQGSEATYESGFVIDKFPISRPNLTFSTLTVSNMSPEDSSIYLCSAREGSANEKLFFGSGTQLSVL.

This chain joins TRBV19 and TRBJ1-5; 9 nucleotides agree with TRBD1. CDR3 length: 15 amino acids. From germline, CDR1 is LNHDA and CDR2 SQIVND (reference sequence). V lost 4 bases and J lost 12; bases outside the gene matches: 13. Here the CDR3 reads CASSSPDRGWGYQHF. The CDR3, as DNA: TGTGCCAGTAGTAGCCCCGACAGGGGGTGGGGATACCAGCATTTT.

This clone was observed a few times. V gene TRBV7-2 combines with J gene TRBJ1-1, with D tentatively TRBD1 (5 bases). The CDR3 covers 13 residues. Trimming cost V 7 bases and J 5 bases, with 14 bases left between them. Germline loops: CDR1 SGHTA, CDR2 FQGNSA. The CDR3 coding sequence is TGTGCCAGCATCCTTACGGGGGTAACTGAAGCTTTCTTT. This encodes CASILTGVTEAFF. Based on the CDR3 plus reference TRBV7-2 and TRBJ1-1, the full variable domain is GAGVSQSPSNKVTEKGKDVELRCDPISGHTALYWYRQSLGQGLEFLIYFQGNSAPDKSGLPSDRFSAERTGGSVSTLTIQRTQQEDSAVYLCASILTGVTEAFFGQGTRLTVV.

The chain recombines TRBV5-6 with TRBJ1-3, with no clear D. The CDR3 is 15 residues long. The V and J ends lost 0 bases and 1 base respectively, with 8 bases between them. Germline V CDR1 and CDR2: SGHDT, YYEEEE. The CDR3 is CASSLAGVSGNTIYF. CDR3 in DNA: TGTGCCAGCAGCTTGGCTGGGGTGTCTGGAAACACCATATATTTT. Full variable domain (outside the CDR3, taken from reference TRBV5-6 and TRBJ1-3): DAGVTQSPTHLIKTRGQQVTLRCSPKSGHDTVSWYQQALGQGPQFIFQYYEEEERQRGNFPDRFSGHQFPNYSSELNVNALLLGDSALYLCASSLAGVSGNTIYFGEGSWLTVV.

V gene TRBV7-2 combines with J gene TRBJ1-6, with D unresolved. There are 14 residues in the CDR3. Germline CDR1 SGHTA, CDR2 FQGNSA. Deletions cut 3 bases from V and 7 bases from J, with 10 bases between. The CDR3 protein is CASSFGVQNSPLHF. For the CDR3, the DNA is TGTGCCAGCAGCTTTGGGGTTCAAAATTCACCCCTCCACTTT.

This clone was picked up one time. This sequence joins TRBV4-3 and TRBJ1-2, with a tentative D call TRBD1 (6 bases). The CDR3 is 15 amino acids. From germline, CDR1 is LGHNA and CDR2 YSLEER. Deletions cut 0 bases from V and 0 bases from J, with 8 bases between. The CDR3 coding sequence is TGCGCCAGCAGCCAAGAGGGGGCAGCTAACTATGGCTACACCTTC. The encoded protein is CASSQEGAANYGYTF.

This chain uses TRBV5-4 with TRBJ1-3, with D possibly matching TRBD1 (5 bases). The CDR3 spans 16 residues. CDR1 SGHNT and CDR2 YYREEE come from the germline V gene (reference sequence). The ends were cut back, 1 base at V and 2 bases at J, with 13 bases in the middle. The CDR3 loop reads CASSLSGIYTGNTIYF. CDR3 bases: TGTGCCAGCAGCTTGTCAGGGATCTATACTGGAAACACCATATATTTT.

The rearrangement links TRBV7-2 to TRBJ2-7; 8 bases line up with TRBD1. V lost 5 bases and J lost 3; bases outside the gene matches: 9. The CDR3 loop spans 15 amino acids. Germline V gene sequence: CDR1 SGHTA, CDR2 FQGNSA. CDR3 nucleotides: TGTGCCAGCAGCGACAGGGGTAGGGGTAACTACGAGCAGTACTTC. This gives the protein CASSDRGRGNYEQYF.

The chain is built from TRBV19 and TRBJ1-5; D unclear. The V end was cut by 8 bases, the J end by 6 bases, with 14 bases between. The CDR3 extends over 13 amino acids. Germline V gene sequence: CDR1 LNHDA, CDR2 SQIVND (reference sequence). The CDR3 protein is CASSTSSAQPQHF. The CDR3 nucleotides read TGTGCCAGTTCCACGAGTAGCGCTCAGCCCCAGCATTTT.